This record looks at one TCR beta chain sequence and its context. This entry is derived from a study of blood T cell repertoires in COVID-19. About the study: Whether acute or convalescent, the COVID-19 samples came from the United States, Italy and Spain. T cells, B-cell-depleted T cells, or PBMCs provided the cDNA or gDNA that served as material.

Under the authors' procedure: Cell counts per sample came from amplifying reference gene primers. Assay: immunoSEQ multiplex PCR; the TCRdb copy retains only in-frame clones and omits some. For V, J and clone size, that table is used; D and trimming come from the DNA. The sample holds some 34,000 clones, 85% to 90% seen once. Losses at the gene ends were 5 bases for V and 4 bases for J; bases not matched to a gene: 15. Germline values: CDR1 SEHNR, CDR2 FQNEAQ (reference sequence). The CDR3 is 17 residues long. Sequenced input: peripheral blood. This chain connects TRBV7-9 to TRBJ2-5; the match to TRBD2 covers 8 bases. The receptor was derived from a human donor in a cohort sampled during active COVID-19. The CDR3 nucleotides read TGTGCCAGCAGCCACAGAACCGGGACTAGGGTGGGAGAGACCCAGTACTTC. Translated, it gives CASSHRTGTRVGETQYF.